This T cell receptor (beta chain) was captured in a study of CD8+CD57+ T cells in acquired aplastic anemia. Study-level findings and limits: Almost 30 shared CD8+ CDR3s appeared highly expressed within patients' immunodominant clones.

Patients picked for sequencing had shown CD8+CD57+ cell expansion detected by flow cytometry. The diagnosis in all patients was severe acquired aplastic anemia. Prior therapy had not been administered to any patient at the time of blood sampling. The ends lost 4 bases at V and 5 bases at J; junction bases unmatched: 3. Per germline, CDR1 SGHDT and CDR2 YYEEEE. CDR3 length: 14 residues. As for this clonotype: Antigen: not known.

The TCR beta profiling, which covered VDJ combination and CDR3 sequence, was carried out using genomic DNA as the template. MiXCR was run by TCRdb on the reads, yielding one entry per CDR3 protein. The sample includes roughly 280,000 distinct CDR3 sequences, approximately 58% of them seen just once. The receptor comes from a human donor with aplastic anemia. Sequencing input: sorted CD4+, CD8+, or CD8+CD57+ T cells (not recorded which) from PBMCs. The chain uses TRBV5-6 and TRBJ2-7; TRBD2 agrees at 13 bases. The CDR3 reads CASSTSGGAHEQYF. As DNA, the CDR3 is TGTGCCAGCAGCACTAGCGGGGGGGCCCACGAGCAGTACTTC.